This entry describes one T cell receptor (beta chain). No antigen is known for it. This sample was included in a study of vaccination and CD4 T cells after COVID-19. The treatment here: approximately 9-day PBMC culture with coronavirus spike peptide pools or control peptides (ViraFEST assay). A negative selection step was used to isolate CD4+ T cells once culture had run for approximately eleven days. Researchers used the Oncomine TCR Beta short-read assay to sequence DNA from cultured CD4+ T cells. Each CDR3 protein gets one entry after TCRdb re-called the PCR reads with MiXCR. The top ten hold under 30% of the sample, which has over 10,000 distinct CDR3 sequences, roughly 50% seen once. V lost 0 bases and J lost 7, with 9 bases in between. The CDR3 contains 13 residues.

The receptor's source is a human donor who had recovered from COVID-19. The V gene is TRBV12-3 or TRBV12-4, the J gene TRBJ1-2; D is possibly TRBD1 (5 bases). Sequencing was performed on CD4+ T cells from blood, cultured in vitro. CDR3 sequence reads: CASSLALGGGYTF. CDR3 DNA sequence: TGTGCCAGCAGTTTAGCGCTGGGGGGTGGCTACACCTTC.